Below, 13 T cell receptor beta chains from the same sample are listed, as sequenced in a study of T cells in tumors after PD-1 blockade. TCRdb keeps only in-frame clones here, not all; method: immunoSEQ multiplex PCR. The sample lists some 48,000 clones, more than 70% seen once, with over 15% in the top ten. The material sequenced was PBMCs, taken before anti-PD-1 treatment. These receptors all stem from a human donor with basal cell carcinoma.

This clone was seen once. CDR3 residues: CAWSGLGHSTGELFF. CDR3 DNA: TGTGCCTGGAGTGGCCTGGGGCATAGCACCGGGGAGCTGTTTTTT. The rearrangement uses TRBV30 and TRBJ2-2; perhaps TRBD1 as D (5 bases). The CDR3 length is 15 residues. V dropped 1 base and J dropped 4 bases, with 13 bases sitting between them. Per germline, CDR1 GTSNPN and CDR2 SVGIG (reference sequence).

The CDR3 DNA reads as TGTGCCAGCAGCGTAGCTACAGCAGGGGAGAGGGAGACCCAGTACTTC. Translating it yields CASSVATAGERETQYF. This chain joins TRBV9 and TRBJ2-5, with D possibly being TRBD1 (6 bases). The CDR3 has 16 residues. Between the trimmed V and J ends, which lost 0 bases and 5 bases, there was a span of 17 bases. Germline V gives CDR1 SGDLS, CDR2 YYNGEE.

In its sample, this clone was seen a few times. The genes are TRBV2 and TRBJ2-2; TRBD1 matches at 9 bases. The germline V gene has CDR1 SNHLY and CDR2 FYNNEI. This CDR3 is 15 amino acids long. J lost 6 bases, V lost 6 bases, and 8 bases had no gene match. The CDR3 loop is CASRLTGGKPGELFF. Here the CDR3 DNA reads TGTGCCAGCAGGTTGACAGGGGGAAAACCCGGGGAGCTGTTTTTT. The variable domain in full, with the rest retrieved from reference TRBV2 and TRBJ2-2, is EPEVTQTPSHQVTQMGQEVILRCVPISNHLYFYWYRQILGQKVEFLVSFYNNEISEKSEIFDDQFSVERPDGSNFTLKIRSTKLEDSAMYFCASRLTGGKPGELFFGEGSRLTVL.

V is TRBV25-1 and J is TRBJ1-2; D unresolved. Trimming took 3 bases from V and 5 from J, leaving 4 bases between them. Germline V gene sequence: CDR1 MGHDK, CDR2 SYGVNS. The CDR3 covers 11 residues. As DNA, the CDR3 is TGTGCCAGCAGTGAGGAGTATGGCTACACCTTC. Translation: CASSEEYGYTF.

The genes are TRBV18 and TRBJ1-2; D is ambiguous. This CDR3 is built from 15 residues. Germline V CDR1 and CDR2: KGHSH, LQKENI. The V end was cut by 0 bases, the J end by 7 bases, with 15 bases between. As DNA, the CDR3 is TGTGCCAGCTCACCACCGACGGGAAGGTTAGGTGGCTACACCTTC. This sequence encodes CASSPPTGRLGGYTF.

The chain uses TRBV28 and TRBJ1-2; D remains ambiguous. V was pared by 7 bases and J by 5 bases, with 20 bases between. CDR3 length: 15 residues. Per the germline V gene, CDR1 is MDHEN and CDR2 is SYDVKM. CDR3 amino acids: CASTENSGNSYGYTF. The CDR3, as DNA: TGTGCCAGCACCGAGAACTCCGGGAATTCATATGGCTACACCTTC.

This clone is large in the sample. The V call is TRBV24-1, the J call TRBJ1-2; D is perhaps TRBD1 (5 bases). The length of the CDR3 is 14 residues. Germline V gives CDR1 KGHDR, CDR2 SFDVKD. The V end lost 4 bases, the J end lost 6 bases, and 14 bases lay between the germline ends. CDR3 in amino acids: CATSDPDSRHGYTF. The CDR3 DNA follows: TGTGCCACCAGTGACCCTGACAGCAGACATGGCTACACCTTC.

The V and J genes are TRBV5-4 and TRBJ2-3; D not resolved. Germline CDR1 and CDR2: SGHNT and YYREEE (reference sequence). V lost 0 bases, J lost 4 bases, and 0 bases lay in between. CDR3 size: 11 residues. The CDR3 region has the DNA TGTGCCAGCAGCTTGGCAGATACGCAGTATTTT. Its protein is CASSLADTQYF.

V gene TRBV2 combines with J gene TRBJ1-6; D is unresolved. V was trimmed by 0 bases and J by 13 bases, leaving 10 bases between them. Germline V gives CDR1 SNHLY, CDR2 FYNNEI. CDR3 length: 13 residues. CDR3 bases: TGTGCCAGCAGTGAAGCGCTTTTACAGCCCCTCCACTTT. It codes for CASSEALLQPLHF.

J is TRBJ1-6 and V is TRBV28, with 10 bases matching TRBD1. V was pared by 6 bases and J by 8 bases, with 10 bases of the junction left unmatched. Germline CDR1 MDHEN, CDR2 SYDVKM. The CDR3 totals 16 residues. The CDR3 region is CASRLTGGPRDSPLHF. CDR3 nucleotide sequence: TGTGCCAGCAGATTGACAGGGGGCCCCCGTGATTCACCCCTCCACTTT.

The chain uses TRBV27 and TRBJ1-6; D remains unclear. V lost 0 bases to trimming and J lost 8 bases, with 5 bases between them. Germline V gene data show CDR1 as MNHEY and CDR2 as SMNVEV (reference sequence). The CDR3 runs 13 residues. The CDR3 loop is CASSLSTYSPLHF. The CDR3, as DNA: TGTGCCAGCAGTTTATCGACCTATTCACCCCTCCACTTT.

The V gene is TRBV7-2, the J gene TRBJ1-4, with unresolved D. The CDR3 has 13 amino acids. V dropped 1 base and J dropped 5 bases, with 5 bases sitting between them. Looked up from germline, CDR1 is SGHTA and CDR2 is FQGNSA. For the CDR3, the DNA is TGTGCCAGCAGCTTAGTTGCGAATGAAAAACTGTTTTTT. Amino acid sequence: CASSLVANEKLFF.

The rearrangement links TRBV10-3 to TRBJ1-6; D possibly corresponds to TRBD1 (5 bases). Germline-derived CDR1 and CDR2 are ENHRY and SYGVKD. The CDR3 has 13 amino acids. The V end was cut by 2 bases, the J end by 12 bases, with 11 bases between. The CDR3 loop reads CAISERAGRPLHF. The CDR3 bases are TGTGCCATCAGTGAGCGGGCAGGGCGACCCCTCCACTTT.